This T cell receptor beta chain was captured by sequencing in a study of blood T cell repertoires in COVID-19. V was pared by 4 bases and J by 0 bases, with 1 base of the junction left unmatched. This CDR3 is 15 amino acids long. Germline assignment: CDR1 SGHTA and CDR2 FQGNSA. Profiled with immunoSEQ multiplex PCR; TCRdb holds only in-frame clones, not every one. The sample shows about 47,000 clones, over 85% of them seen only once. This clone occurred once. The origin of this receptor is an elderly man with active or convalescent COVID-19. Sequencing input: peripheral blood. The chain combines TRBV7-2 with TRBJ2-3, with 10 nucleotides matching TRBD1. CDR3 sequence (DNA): TGTGCCAGCAGCTCGGGACAGGGGAGCACAGATACGCAGTATTTT. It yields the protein CASSSGQGSTDTQYF.